This T cell receptor (beta chain) came from a study of beta chain features in type 1 diabetes. At the level of the study: All samples combined gave about 100 million sorted cells for examination.

Reverse transcription of all isolated RNA meant that expressed TCRB transcripts were sequenced. Sequenced by immunoSEQ multiplex PCR; TCRdb stores in-frame clones only, minus some. The sample carries under 800,000 clones, about 14% recorded once. The CDR3 sequence is 15 residues long. V was shortened by 2 bases and J by 0 bases, with 11 bases between the two germline ends. Germline lookup yields CDR1 MDHEN and CDR2 SYDVKM. The gene calls are TRBV28 and TRBJ2-7, with TRBD1 as a possible D gene (7 bases). The sequencing sample was made of naive CD4+ T cells from blood. The TCR sequence derives from a man between 18 and 35 years old in good health. The CDR3 nucleotides are TGTGCCAGCAGTTTACCAGGGGGACTCTCCTACGAGCAGTACTTC. This gives the protein CASSLPGGLSYEQYF.